Each of the 12 T cell receptor beta chains below was sequenced from the same sample in a study of T cells in Graves' hyperthyroidism and ophthalmopathy (dated by TCRdb to the late 2010s). Library method: multiplex PCR. Sequenced on an Illumina HiSeq 2000. The TCR beta CDR3 regions were amplified from the RNA transcripts. For the first round of RT-PCR on the TCR CDR3, the HTBI primer set was used together with the Qiagen OneStep RT-PCR kit. The public reads were quality trimmed at Q25 with fastp and then assembled into clones with MiXCR by TCRdb, keeping productive beta chains. One record per CDR3 amino acid sequence lists the most common genes and DNA. The sample includes approximately 250,000 distinct CDR3 sequences, with 24% observed a single time. Jointly, the top ten make up 35% to 40% of the sample. Sequenced sample: blood. The receptors here all came from a woman in her 40s with Graves' ophthalmopathy.

This clonotype was counted many times. The chain links TRBV20-1 to TRBJ2-7; tentatively, D is TRBD2 (6 bases). The V end lost 0 bases, the J end lost 2 bases, and 17 bases lay between the germline ends. CDR3 length equals 16 residues. Germline CDR1 reads DFQATT; CDR2 reads SNEGSKA (reference sequence). CDR3 sequence reads: CSARDDGYGGPYEQYF. The CDR3 bases are TGCAGTGCTAGAGACGATGGGTACGGGGGACCCTACGAGCAGTACTTC.

This clonotype was recorded at least ten times. The chain carries TRBV5-1 and TRBJ1-1; TRBD1 matches 8 bases. V gave up 0 bases and J gave up 5 bases; unmatched junction bases: 6. The CDR3 length is 15 residues. Germline V lookup: CDR1 SGHRS, CDR2 YFSETQ. CDR3 amino acids: CASSLGTGGATEAFF. CDR3 coding DNA: TGCGCCAGCAGCTTGGGTACAGGGGGAGCGACTGAAGCTTTCTTT.

Many counts were recorded for this clonotype. The V and J genes are TRBV20-1 and TRBJ2-5, with D tentatively TRBD1 or TRBD2 (7 bases each). CDR3 length equals 14 residues. Trimming removed 6 bases from V and 3 bases from J, with 17 bases in between. Germline CDR1 and CDR2: DFQATT and SNEGSKA (reference sequence). CDR3 coding DNA: TGCAGTGCGGGGGGGGACAGTACCAAAGAGACCCAGTACTTC. Its protein product is CSAGGDSTKETQYF.

This clonotype has at least ten counts. V usage is TRBV12-3 or TRBV12-4 and J usage is TRBJ2-7, with 9 positions matching TRBD2. This CDR3 is 15 amino acids long. Trimming took 3 bases from V and 3 from J; bases not matched to a gene: 6. The CDR3 nucleotides read TGTGCCAGCAGTTTTTTTGCGGGAGGGGGCTACGAGCAGTACTTC. Translated, it gives CASSFFAGGGYEQYF.

This clonotype was observed many times. The chain links TRBV29-1 to TRBJ2-5, with TRBD2 matching over 10 bases. The CDR3 is made up of 14 amino acids. After removal of 8 bases from V and 7 bases from J, the junction contained 13 bases not matched to a gene. Looked up from germline, CDR1 is SQVTM and CDR2 is ANQGSEA. The CDR3, as DNA: TGCAGCACCATCCGACTAGCGGGTTCGGGGACCCAGTACTTC. This encodes CSTIRLAGSGTQYF.

The chain has TRBV6-2 or TRBV6-3 and TRBJ2-7; D may correspond to TRBD1 or TRBD2 (5 bases each). Germline CDR1 is MNHEY and CDR2 is SVGEGT. There are 19 residues in the CDR3. Trimming took off 8 bases at V and 2 bases at J, with 31 bases between the two ends. For the CDR3, the DNA is TGTGCCAGCGCCCCGAGTGTAGTGTTTGGGGCGGAGGACCCCTACGAGCAGTACTTC. Translated, it gives CASAPSVVFGAEDPYEQYF.

This clonotype was recorded many times. This chain links TRBV12-3 or TRBV12-4 with TRBJ2-7; 11 bases agree with TRBD1. The ends lost 7 bases at V and 3 bases at J; junction bases unmatched: 5. This CDR3 has 14 amino acids. In DNA, the CDR3 is TGTGCCAGCACACCGGGACAGGGGGACTACGAGCAGTACTTC. Amino acids: CASTPGQGDYEQYF.

This clonotype has ten or more counts. The gene calls are TRBV28 and TRBJ2-7, with a possible D match to TRBD1 (6 bases). V was pared by 6 bases and J by 3 bases, with 18 bases between. CDR1 is MDHEN, CDR2 SYDVKM, per germline. The CDR3 totals 15 residues. CDR3 in amino acids: CASSLTGKGSYEQYF. CDR3 DNA sequence: TGTGCCAGCAGCCTAACAGGGAAGGGTAGCTACGAGCAGTACTTC.

This clonotype was observed at least ten times. The chain has TRBV4-1 and TRBJ2-1; 7 positions agree with TRBD2. The CDR3 consists of 16 residues. J was trimmed by 7 bases and V by 1 base; bases with no gene match: 10. The germline gives CDR1 MGHRA, CDR2 YSYEKL. CDR3 region: CASSQGSGGPFNEQFF. CDR3 bases: TGCGCCAGCAGCCAAGGTTCGGGAGGCCCCTTTAATGAGCAGTTCTTC.

This clonotype has at least ten counts. The chain carries TRBV10-1 and TRBJ2-7; the D is unclear. The V gene's germline CDR1 is WNHNN and CDR2 SYGVQD (reference sequence). The CDR3 has 12 amino acids. The V end lost 3 bases, the J end lost 1 base, and 4 bases lay between the germline ends. The CDR3 nucleotides are TGCGCCAGCAGTGAAACGTCCTACGAGCAGTACTTC. This translates into CASSETSYEQYF.

This clonotype was recorded many times. This chain joins TRBV29-1 and TRBJ1-5; 7 nucleotides align to TRBD1. The J segment lost 0 bases and the V segment lost 4 bases, leaving 3 bases of the junction unmatched. Germline CDR1 and CDR2: SQVTM and ANQGSEA. The CDR3 has 14 residues. CDR3 amino acids: CSVGGQTSNQPQHF. In DNA form, the CDR3 reads TGCAGCGTTGGGGGACAGACTAGCAATCAGCCCCAGCATTTT.

This chain links TRBV5-1 with TRBJ1-2; D ambiguous. Germline CDR1 reads SGHRS; CDR2 reads YFSETQ. CDR3 length: 13 amino acids. Trimming left V 3 bases short and J 2 bases short, with 8 bases between. The CDR3 DNA reads TGCGCCAGCAGCTGGGGAGGGAACTATGGCTACACCTTC. Encoded protein: CASSWGGNYGYTF.